This T cell receptor (beta chain) was obtained from a study of vaccination and CD4 T cells after COVID-19. This clonotype appeared once. Its antigen is as yet unknown. Oncomine TCR Beta short-read sequencing was applied to DNA from cultured CD4+ T cells. TCRdb re-called the PCR reads with MiXCR, one entry per CDR3 protein. The sample holds over 10,000 distinct CDR3 sequences, approximately 50% seen once. Treatment meaning: roughly 11-day PBMC culture with coronavirus spike peptide pools or control peptides (ViraFEST assay). Per well, more than 1.5 million PBMCs were cultured in the presence of around 11 IU/ml IL-2 and 9.5 to 10 ug/ml peptide pools. Looked up from germline, CDR1 is SQVTM and CDR2 is ANQGSEA. Trimming stripped 7 bases from V and 11 bases from J, with 15 bases between. CDR3 length equals 11 residues.

V and J are TRBV29-1 and TRBJ2-1; D gene uncertain. This clonotype originated in a human donor who had recovered from COVID-19. Sequencing was performed on CD4+ T cells from blood, cultured in vitro. The CDR3 region has the DNA TGCAGCGCCGACCCCGTCGGGCAGCAGTTCTTC. Translated: CSADPVGQQFF.